What follows is one T cell receptor beta chain and its context. Clinical histories supplied by participants themselves formed the basis of cohort assignment. Recovered status applied to Cohort 3 donors who had two consecutive negative PCRs. It also applied to those with clearance or with symptom resolution. This sample is drawn from a study of blood T cell repertoires in COVID-19. Overall study: Sample material is recorded as cDNA or gDNA derived from T cells, B-cell-depleted T cells, or PBMCs.

In the authors' methods: Researchers report that nucleated cell counts were estimated from reference gene primer amplification. Sequenced by immunoSEQ multiplex PCR; TCRdb stores in-frame clones only, minus some. The V and J calls and clone size were taken over from that table, and D and trimming were inferred from the DNA. This sample has over 150,000 clones; 80% occur once, and the top ten carry roughly 3.4%. The V gene's germline CDR1 is KGHDR and CDR2 SFDVKD. V gave up 9 bases and J gave up 3 bases, with 23 bases separating them. The CDR3 contains 16 residues. V usage is TRBV24-1 and J usage is TRBJ2-7, with unresolved D. This TCR derives from a woman in her fifties or sixties who had recovered from COVID-19. Sequencing was done on a sample of PBMCs or T cells enriched from blood (not recorded which). As DNA, the CDR3 is TGTGCCACCCATGGCGAGCTGGGCAGTTTTTACTACGAGCAGTACTTC. It is translated as CATHGELGSFYYEQYF.